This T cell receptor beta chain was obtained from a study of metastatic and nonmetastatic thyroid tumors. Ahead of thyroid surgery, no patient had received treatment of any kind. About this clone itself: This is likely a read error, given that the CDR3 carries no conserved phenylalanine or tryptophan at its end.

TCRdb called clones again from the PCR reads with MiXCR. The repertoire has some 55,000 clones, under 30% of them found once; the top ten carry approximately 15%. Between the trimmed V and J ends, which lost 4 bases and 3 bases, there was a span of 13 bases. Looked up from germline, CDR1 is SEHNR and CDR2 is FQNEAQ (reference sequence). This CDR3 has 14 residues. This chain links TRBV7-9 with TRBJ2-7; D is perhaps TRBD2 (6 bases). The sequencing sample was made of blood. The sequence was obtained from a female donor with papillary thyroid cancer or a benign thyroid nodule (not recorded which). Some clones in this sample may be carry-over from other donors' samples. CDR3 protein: CASSSERAVYEQYS. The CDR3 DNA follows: TGTGCCAGCAGCTCCGAGCGGGCAGTCTACGAGCAGTACTCC.